The entry below describes one T cell receptor beta chain. The data were taken from a study of T cell responses to AZD1222 COVID-19 vaccine. CDR1 is MDHEN and CDR2 is SYDVKM in the germline V gene. This CDR3 region has 18 residues. Unmatched junction bases numbered 10, after V lost 3 bases and J lost 4 bases. Repertoires were generated with immunoSEQ multiplex PCR, while TCRdb's copy carries only in-frame clones and drops some. The sample carries some 140,000 clones, around 90% recorded once. Specimen: peripheral blood, collected on day 0 of AZD1222 vaccination. The clonotype comes from an adult in good health. The V and J genes are TRBV28 and TRBJ1-5, with TRBD1 matching 12 bases. Written as DNA, the CDR3 is TGTGCCAGCAGTTTGGGGGGGACAGGGGGCGCGGGGAATCAGCCCCAGCATTTT. Protein product: CASSLGGTGGAGNQPQHF.